Sequencing of this T cell receptor beta chain was carried out in a study of control samples from healthy donors and cancer patients. Repertoires were generated with immunoSEQ multiplex PCR, while TCRdb's copy carries only in-frame clones and drops some. The sample has under 130,000 clones, around 88% seen once. This TCR derives from a man aged 55 to 70 with lung cancer. Sequenced: PBMCs.

CDR3 region: CASSQAWSTSTDTQYF. CDR3 DNA: TGTGCCAGCAGCCAAGCCTGGTCGACTAGCACAGATACGCAGTATTTT. The gene calls are TRBV3-1 (or the pseudogene TRBV3-2) and TRBJ2-3, with unresolved D. V was pared by 1 base and J by 0 bases, with 11 bases between. Germline CDR1 and CDR2: LGHDT and YNNKEL (reference sequence). The CDR3 runs 16 residues.